These 8 T cell receptor beta chains were all obtained from the same sample, sequenced in a study of immune evolution from preneoplasia to lung adenocarcinoma. Generated by immunoSEQ multiplex PCR, the TCRdb table keeps only in-frame clones and is missing some. Here the sample spans fewer than 50,000 clones, approximately 80% being singletons. Material for sequencing was FFPE invasive lung adenocarcinoma tissue. The receptors come from a person in their 60s with lung adenocarcinoma.

The chain combines TRBV7-8 with TRBJ2-1, with 15 nucleotides matching TRBD2. There are 20 residues in the CDR3. Germline values: CDR1 SGHVS, CDR2 FQNEAQ. V gave up 1 base and J gave up 0 bases; unmatched junction bases: 7. The CDR3 sequence is CASSLGRGLAGGGSYNEQFF. In DNA form, the CDR3 reads TGTGCCAGCAGCTTAGGTAGAGGACTAGCGGGAGGGGGCTCCTACAATGAGCAGTTCTTC.

V and J are TRBV7-2 and TRBJ1-3, with 9 positions matching TRBD1. Per the germline V gene, CDR1 is SGHTA and CDR2 is FQGNSA. V shed 1 base and J 2 bases; nucleotides not matched to a gene: 3. The CDR3 loop spans 16 amino acids. Written as DNA, the CDR3 is TGTGCCAGCAGCTTAGTACAGGGGGCAGCTGGAAACACCATATATTTT. It codes for CASSLVQGAAGNTIYF.

This chain uses TRBV6-5 with TRBJ1-4, with D unclear. Germline CDR1 MNHEY, CDR2 SVGAGI. V was trimmed by 5 bases and J by 4 bases, leaving 14 bases between them. This CDR3 region has 15 residues. In nucleotides, the CDR3 is TGTGCCAGCAGTATCCGTGGGAGCCTTAATGAAAAACTGTTTTTT. Protein: CASSIRGSLNEKLFF.

The chain joins TRBV7-2 to TRBJ1-2; D is perhaps TRBD1 (6 bases). Per the germline V gene, CDR1 is SGHTA and CDR2 is FQGNSA. Trimming removed 4 bases from V and 8 bases from J, with 17 bases in between. The CDR3 consists of 14 residues. The CDR3 loop is CASSSVDGGPGYTF. The CDR3 coding sequence is TGTGCCAGCAGCTCAGTCGACGGGGGGCCCGGCTACACCTTC.

DNA for the CDR3: TGTGCCAGCAGCACGGACTCGGTTGTCGGTACGCAGTATTTT. Protein product: CASSTDSVVGTQYF. The chain carries TRBV5-8 and TRBJ2-3, with D tentatively TRBD2 (5 bases). In germline, CDR1 is SGHTS, CDR2 YDEGEE. CDR3 length: 14 amino acids. V lost 4 bases and J lost 8, with 17 bases in between. The full variable domain, rest sourced from reference TRBV5-8 and TRBJ2-3, is EAGVTQSPTHLIKTRGQQATLRCSPISGHTSVYWYQQALGLGLQFLLWYDEGEERNRGNFPPRFSGRQFPNYSSELNVNALELEDSALYLCASSTDSVVGTQYFGPGTRLTVL.

This chain links TRBV11-3 with TRBJ2-3; a possible D gene is TRBD2 (7 bases). The CDR3 loop spans 17 amino acids. Germline loops: CDR1 SGHNT, CDR2 YENEEA. V was clipped by 0 bases and J by 2 bases, with 15 bases between them. The chain's CDR3 is CASSLDRGLAATDTQYF. DNA of the CDR3: TGTGCCAGCAGCTTAGACCGGGGGCTAGCGGCCACAGATACGCAGTATTTT.

This clone was recorded only once. The same CDR3 arises from other DNA sequences in this sample as well. This sequence joins TRBV5-6 and TRBJ2-1; D might be TRBD2 (5 bases). V lost 4 bases to trimming and J lost 7 bases, with 21 bases between them. The length of the CDR3 is 16 residues. Germline V gives CDR1 SGHDT, CDR2 YYEEEE. The CDR3 coding sequence is TGTGCCAGCAGCACGTGGACCAGCGGTAGGAGGAATGAGCAGTTCTTC. Translated: CASSTWTSGRRNEQFF. Full variable domain (remainder filled in from reference TRBV5-6 and TRBJ2-1): DAGVTQSPTHLIKTRGQQVTLRCSPKSGHDTVSWYQQALGQGPQFIFQYYEEEERQRGNFPDRFSGHQFPNYSSELNVNALLLGDSALYLCASSTWTSGRRNEQFFGPGTRLTVL.

V and J are TRBV28 and TRBJ1-5; D gene ambiguous. This CDR3 spans 9 amino acids. Trimming cost V 9 bases and J 8 bases, with 5 bases left between them. Germline CDR1 reads MDHEN; CDR2 reads SYDVKM. As DNA, the CDR3 is TGTGCCAGAGAAGAGCCCCAGCATTTT. Protein product: CAREEPQHF.